The 18 T cell receptor beta chains given below trace back to one sample, sequenced in a study of CD8+ T cells in alopecia areata. The sequencing template was cDNA reverse transcribed from extracted RNA. Assay: immunoSEQ multiplex PCR; the TCRdb copy retains only in-frame clones and omits some. The data show 150,000 or so clones, roughly 50% seen once. The material sequenced was CD4+ T cells sorted from blood. All receptors derive from a human donor in good health.

The chain joins TRBV18 to TRBJ2-3; D is unresolved. Trimming left V 2 bases short and J 4 bases short, with 7 bases between. Germline V gene lookup returns CDR1 KGHSH and CDR2 LQKENI. The CDR3 is made up of 13 amino acids. DNA of the CDR3: TGTGCCAGCTCACCAGCGCCGCCAGATACGCAGTATTTT. Translation gives CASSPAPPDTQYF.

The V gene is TRBV6-6, the J gene TRBJ2-3; tentatively, D is TRBD1 (6 bases). Trimming stripped 6 bases from V and 3 bases from J, with 13 bases between. The CDR3 is 14 amino acids. From germline, CDR1 is MNHNY and CDR2 SVGAGI (reference sequence). The CDR3 sequence is CASSNTQGTDTQYF. CDR3 bases: TGTGCCAGCAGCAACACACAGGGTACAGATACGCAGTATTTT.

J is TRBJ1-5 and V is TRBV27; D is uncertain. The ends were cut back, 11 bases at V and 9 bases at J, with 5 bases in the middle. CDR1 MNHEY and CDR2 SMNVEV come from the germline V gene (reference sequence). CDR3 length: 8 residues. The CDR3 loop reads CALWPQHF. The CDR3 coding sequence is TGTGCCTTGTGGCCCCAGCATTTT.

CDR3 in DNA: TGTGCCAGCTCACGCGACACATACACCGGGGAGCTGTTTTTT. This encodes CASSRDTYTGELFF. The chain couples TRBV18 to TRBJ2-2, with D uncertain. Germline V gene sequence: CDR1 KGHSH, CDR2 LQKENI. V lost 4 bases, J lost 3 bases, and 9 bases lay in between. The CDR3 loop spans 14 amino acids.

The chain links TRBV5-1 to TRBJ2-7; D not certain. V was clipped by 4 bases and J by 2 bases, with 4 bases between them. The CDR3 is 11 residues long. Per the germline V gene, CDR1 is SGHRS and CDR2 is YFSETQ. For the CDR3, the DNA is TGCGCCAGCAGCAGCCCCTACGAGCAGTACTTC. This gives the protein CASSSPYEQYF.

The genes are TRBV2 and TRBJ2-2; no firm D call. This CDR3 is built from 12 residues. Trimming removed 4 bases at V and 6 bases at J, with 6 bases between. Germline V gene sequence: CDR1 SNHLY, CDR2 FYNNEI. The CDR3 sequence is CASSVRAGELFF. In nucleotides, the CDR3 is TGTGCCAGCAGTGTAAGGGCCGGGGAGCTGTTTTTT.

The chain joins TRBV4-1 to TRBJ1-2; 9 bases line up with TRBD1. This CDR3 spans 14 amino acids. Germline assignment: CDR1 MGHRA and CDR2 YSYEKL. Trimming took 4 bases from V and 5 from J; bases not matched to a gene: 5. DNA of the CDR3: TGCGCCAGCAGCCCGGACGGGACAGGGTATGGCTACACCTTC. Translating gives CASSPDGTGYGYTF.

This clone has only one observation. The V gene is TRBV27, the J gene TRBJ1-2; D gene unclear. CDR1 and CDR2 from the germline V gene are MNHEY and SMNVEV (reference sequence). The CDR3 consists of 13 residues. The V end lost 5 bases, the J end lost 7 bases, and 14 bases lay between the germline ends. CDR3 in DNA: TGTGCCAGCAGTCCGGCAGGAATTCTTGGCTACACCTTC. Translation gives CASSPAGILGYTF.

The chain links TRBV11-2 to TRBJ1-2, with D possibly TRBD1 on 5 matching bases. Germline V CDR1 and CDR2: SGHAT, FQNNGV. Trimming removed 0 bases at V and 7 bases at J, with 15 bases between. The CDR3 runs 15 residues. The CDR3 spells CASSLDTGRVFGYTF. CDR3 DNA sequence: TGTGCCAGCAGCTTAGATACCGGCAGGGTTTTTGGCTACACCTTC.

J is TRBJ1-2 and V is TRBV29-1; 8 bases agree with TRBD1. CDR1 is SQVTM, CDR2 ANQGSEA, per germline. Unmatched junction bases numbered 8, after V lost 6 bases and J lost 2 bases. This CDR3 is built from 14 residues. The CDR3 DNA reads TGCAGCGTGGAACTACGGACAGGGAACTATGGCTACACCTTC. It codes for CSVELRTGNYGYTF.

This clone has a handful of counts. The V and J genes are TRBV28 and TRBJ2-7; the D call may be TRBD1 or TRBD2 (5 bases each). From germline, CDR1 is MDHEN and CDR2 SYDVKM. V lost 8 bases to trimming and J lost 2 bases, with 16 bases between them. The CDR3 length is 14 residues. CDR3 coding DNA: TGTGCCAGCCGCCACCGGGACGGAGCCTACGAGCAGTACTTC. Translating gives CASRHRDGAYEQYF.

The CDR3 sequence: CAWSVGFLDGYTF. The CDR3, as DNA: TGTGCCTGGAGTGTAGGCTTCCTTGATGGCTACACCTTC. The chain carries TRBV30 and TRBJ1-2; D ambiguous. Germline V gene sequence: CDR1 GTSNPN, CDR2 SVGIG (reference sequence). The V end was cut by 0 bases, the J end by 6 bases, with 11 bases between. The CDR3 is made up of 13 amino acids.

This clone was seen more than once but under ten times. For the CDR3, the DNA is TGTGCCACAAGCTCAGGGTCAGGGGAGACCCAGTACTTC. Encoded protein: CATSSGSGETQYF. The chain joins TRBV10-3 to TRBJ2-5, with D possibly being TRBD1 (5 bases). CDR1 is ENHRY, CDR2 SYGVKD, per germline. The CDR3 covers 13 residues. Trimming pared 10 bases from V and 5 bases from J, leaving 17 bases between.

The chain recombines TRBV5-1 with TRBJ2-1; 7 bases map to TRBD2. This CDR3 comprises 14 residues. In germline, CDR1 is SGHRS, CDR2 YFSETQ. Germline trimming cut 0 bases from V and 7 bases from J; bases unmatched to any gene: 4. The CDR3 DNA reads as TGCGCCAGCAGCTTGGGGCGGGAGAGGAATGAGCAGTTCTTC. Its translation is CASSLGRERNEQFF.

Only a few counts were recorded for this clone. The chain recombines TRBV5-1 with TRBJ1-5; D not certain. This CDR3 is 13 amino acids long. Germline V gene lookup returns CDR1 SGHRS and CDR2 YFSETQ. V lost 0 bases and J 3 bases, leaving 4 bases between the germline ends. The CDR3 nucleotides read TGCGCCAGCAGCTTGGGGGACAATCAGCCCCAGCATTTT. Its protein is CASSLGDNQPQHF.

The V and J genes are TRBV6-5 and TRBJ1-2; 11 nucleotides agree with TRBD1. Trimming took 0 bases from V and 5 from J; bases not matched to a gene: 2. Per the germline V gene, CDR1 is MNHEY and CDR2 is SVGAGI. The CDR3 covers 15 residues. The CDR3, as DNA: TGTGCCAGCAGTTACTCCGGGACAGGGGGTTATGGCTACACCTTC. Its protein product is CASSYSGTGGYGYTF.

V gene TRBV7-9 combines with J gene TRBJ2-2; TRBD2 matches at 7 bases. The ends lost 6 bases at V and 4 bases at J; junction bases unmatched: 5. CDR1 and CDR2 (germline): SEHNR, FQNEAQ (reference sequence). This CDR3 is 14 amino acids long. CDR3 in DNA: TGTGCCAGCAGTAGACTAGCTTCCACCGGGGAGCTGTTTTTT. It yields the protein CASSRLASTGELFF. The whole variable domain, filled in from reference TRBV7-9 and TRBJ2-2, reads DTGVSQNPRHKITKRGQNVTFRCDPISEHNRLYWYRQTLGQGPEFLTYFQNEAQLEKSRLLSDRFSAERPKGSFSTLEIQRTEQGDSAMYLCASSRLASTGELFFGEGSRLTVL.

The chain has TRBV5-1 and TRBJ2-2; the D gene is possibly TRBD2 (6 bases). Trimming stripped 2 bases from V and 5 bases from J, with 10 bases between. This CDR3 comprises 14 residues. Looked up from germline, CDR1 is SGHRS and CDR2 is YFSETQ. CDR3 DNA sequence: TGCGCCAGCAGCTTCACCCGGGGGACCGGGGAGCTGTTTTTT. It specifies CASSFTRGTGELFF. Full variable domain (missing parts from reference TRBV5-1 and TRBJ2-2): KAGVTQTPRYLIKTRGQQVTLSCSPISGHRSVSWYQQTPGQGLQFLFEYFSETQRNKGNFPGRFSGRQFSNSRSEMNVSTLELGDSALYLCASSFTRGTGELFFGEGSRLTVL.